This TCR beta chain came from a study of beta chain features in type 1 diabetes. Blood was drawn once from each donor into heparinised tubes. The draws averaged roughly 120 mL. Based on CD45RO/CCR7/CD25/CD127/CD95/CD27, CD4+ regulatory, stem cell-like memory, naive and central memory cells were sorted. Regarding this clone: Its antigen remains unknown.

The study reverse transcribed the entire isolated RNA, so it sequenced expressed TCRB transcripts. Data came from immunoSEQ multiplex PCR; TCRdb stores just in-frame clones and leaves some out. The sample lists some 290,000 clones, approximately 24% occurring once. CDR1 and CDR2 (germline): SGDLS, YYNGEE. The ends were cut back, 0 bases at V and 5 bases at J, with 10 bases in the middle. This CDR3 region has 14 residues. Broader study findings: Type 1 diabetes patients had TCRB CDR3s that were shorter (moderately but significantly so) in all four CD4+ subsets.

This sequence joins TRBV9 and TRBJ2-3, with D maybe TRBD1 (6 bases). This receptor was identified in a woman aged 30 to 39 with type 1 diabetes. The material sequenced was naive CD4+ T cells from blood. The CDR3 reads CASSVEKGEDTQYF. Here the CDR3 DNA reads TGTGCCAGCAGCGTAGAAAAGGGGGAAGATACGCAGTATTTT.